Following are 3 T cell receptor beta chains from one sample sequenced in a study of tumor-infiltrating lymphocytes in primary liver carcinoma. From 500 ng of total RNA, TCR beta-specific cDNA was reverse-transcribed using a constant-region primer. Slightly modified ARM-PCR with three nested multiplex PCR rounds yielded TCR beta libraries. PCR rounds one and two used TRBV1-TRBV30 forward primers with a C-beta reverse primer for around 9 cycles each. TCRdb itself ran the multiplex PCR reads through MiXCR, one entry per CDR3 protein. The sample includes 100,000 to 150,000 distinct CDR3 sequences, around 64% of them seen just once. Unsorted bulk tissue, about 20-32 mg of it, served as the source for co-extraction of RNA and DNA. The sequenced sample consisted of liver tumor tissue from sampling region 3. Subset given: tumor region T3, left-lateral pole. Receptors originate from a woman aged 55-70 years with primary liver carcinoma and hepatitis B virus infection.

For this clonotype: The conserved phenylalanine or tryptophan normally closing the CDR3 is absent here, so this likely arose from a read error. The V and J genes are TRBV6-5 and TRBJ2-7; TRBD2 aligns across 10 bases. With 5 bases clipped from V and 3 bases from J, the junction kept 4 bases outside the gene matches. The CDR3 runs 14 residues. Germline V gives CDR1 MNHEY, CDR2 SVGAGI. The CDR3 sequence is CASSRQREGYEQYL. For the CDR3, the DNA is TGTGCCAGCAGTAGACAGCGGGAGGGCTACGAGCAGTACTTA.

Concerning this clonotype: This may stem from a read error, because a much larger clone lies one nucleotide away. CDR3 region: CASSRDTSCEQYF. DNA of the CDR3: TGCGCCAGCTCCCGGGACACCTCCTGCGAGCAGTACTTC. This chain connects TRBV5-1 to TRBJ2-7; possibly TRBD1 for D (6 bases). Germline CDR1 SGHRS, CDR2 YFSETQ. This CDR3 comprises 13 residues.

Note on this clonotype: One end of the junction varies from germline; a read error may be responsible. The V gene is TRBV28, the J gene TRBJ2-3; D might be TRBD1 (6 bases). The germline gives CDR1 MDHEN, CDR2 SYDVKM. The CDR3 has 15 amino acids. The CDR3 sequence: CTSSERTDGTDTQYF. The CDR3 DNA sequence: TGTACCAGCAGCGAACGGACAGACGGAACAGATACGCAGTATTTT.